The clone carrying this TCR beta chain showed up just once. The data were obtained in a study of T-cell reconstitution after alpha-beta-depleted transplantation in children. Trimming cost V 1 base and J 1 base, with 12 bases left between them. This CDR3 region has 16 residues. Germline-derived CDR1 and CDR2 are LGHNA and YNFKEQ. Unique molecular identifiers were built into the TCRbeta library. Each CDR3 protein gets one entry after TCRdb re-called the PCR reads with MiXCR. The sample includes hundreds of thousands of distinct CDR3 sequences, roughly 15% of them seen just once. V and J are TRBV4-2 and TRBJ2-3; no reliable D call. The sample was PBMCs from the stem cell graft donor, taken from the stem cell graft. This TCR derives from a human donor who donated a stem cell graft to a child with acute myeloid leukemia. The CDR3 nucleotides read TGTGCCAGCAGCCAAGTTGACGGGTGGGGCACAGATACGCAGTATTTT. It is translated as CASSQVDGWGTDTQYF.